This T cell receptor (beta chain) was found in a study of blood T cells in healthy people across ages. This clonotype was detected only once. Its antigen is not known. It was with a sample-barcoded 5' primer and a J-beta primer mix that a second PCR of roughly 6 to 12 cycles was run. TCRdb re-called the 5' RACE reads through MiXCR, storing one row per CDR3 protein. The data show about a million distinct CDR3 sequences, about 48% seen once. Study-wide results and limits: Fewer expanded clones and more diversity marked long-lived versus aged donors.

V lost 3 bases to trimming and J lost 0 bases; unmatched junction nucleotides: 4. The CDR3 is 14 amino acids. CDR1 is DFQATT, CDR2 SNEGSKA, per germline (reference sequence). The TCR originated in a man aged 25-45 years in good health. The chain carries TRBV20-1 and TRBJ2-5; TRBD1 matches 7 bases. The sample comprised blood. CDR3 in amino acids: CSASQGDNQETQYF. CDR3 in DNA: TGCAGTGCTAGTCAGGGGGACAACCAAGAGACCCAGTACTTC.